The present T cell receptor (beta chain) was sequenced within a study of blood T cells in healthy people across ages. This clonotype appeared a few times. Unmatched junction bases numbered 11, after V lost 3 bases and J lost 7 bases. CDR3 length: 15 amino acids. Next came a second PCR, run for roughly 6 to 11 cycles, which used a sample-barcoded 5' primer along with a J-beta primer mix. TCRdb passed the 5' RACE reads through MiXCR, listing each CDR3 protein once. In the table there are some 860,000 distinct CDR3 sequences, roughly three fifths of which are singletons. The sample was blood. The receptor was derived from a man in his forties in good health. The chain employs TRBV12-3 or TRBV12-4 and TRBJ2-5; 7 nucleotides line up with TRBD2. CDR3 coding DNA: TGTGCCAGCAGTTTCGGGGGGATCTATTTTGGGACCCAGTACTTC. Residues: CASSFGGIYFGTQYF.